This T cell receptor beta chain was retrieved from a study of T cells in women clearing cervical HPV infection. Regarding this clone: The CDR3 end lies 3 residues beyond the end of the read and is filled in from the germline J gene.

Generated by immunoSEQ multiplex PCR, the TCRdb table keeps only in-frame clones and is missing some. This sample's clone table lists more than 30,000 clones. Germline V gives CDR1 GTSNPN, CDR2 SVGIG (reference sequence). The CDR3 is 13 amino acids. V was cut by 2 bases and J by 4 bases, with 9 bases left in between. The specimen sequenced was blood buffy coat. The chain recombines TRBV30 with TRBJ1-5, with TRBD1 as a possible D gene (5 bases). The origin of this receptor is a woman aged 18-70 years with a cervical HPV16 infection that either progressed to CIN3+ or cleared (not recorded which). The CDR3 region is CAWSPGSNQPQHF. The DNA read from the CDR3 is TGTGCCTGGAGTCCAGGGTCAAATCAGCCC.